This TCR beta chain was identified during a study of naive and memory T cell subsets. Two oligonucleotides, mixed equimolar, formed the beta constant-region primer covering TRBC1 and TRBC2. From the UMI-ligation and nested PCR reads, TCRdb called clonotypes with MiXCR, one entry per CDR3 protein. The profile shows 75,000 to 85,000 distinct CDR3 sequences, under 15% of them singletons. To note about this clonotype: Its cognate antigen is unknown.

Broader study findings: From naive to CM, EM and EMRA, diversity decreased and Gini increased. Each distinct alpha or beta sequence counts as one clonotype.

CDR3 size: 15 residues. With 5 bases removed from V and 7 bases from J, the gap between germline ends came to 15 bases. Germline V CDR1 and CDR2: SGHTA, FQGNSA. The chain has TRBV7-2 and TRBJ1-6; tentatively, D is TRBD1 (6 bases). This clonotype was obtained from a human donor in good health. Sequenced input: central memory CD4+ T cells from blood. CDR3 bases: TGTGCCAGCAGCGCCACAGGGCCCAAGAATTCACCCCTCCACTTT. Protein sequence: CASSATGPKNSPLHF.